Presented here are 27 T cell receptor beta chains from one specimen sequenced in a study of blood T cell repertoires in COVID-19. The protocol was immunoSEQ multiplex PCR, while the TCRdb copy is restricted to in-frame clones and leaves out a portion. This repertoire shows about 200,000 clones, almost 90% found once; its top ten account for about 0.58%. The source material was peripheral blood. These receptors all stem from a man over 45 with acute or convalescent COVID-19.

The chain employs TRBV27 and TRBJ1-1; possible D gene TRBD1, 5 bases. V dropped 8 bases and J dropped 8 bases, with 18 bases sitting between them. This CDR3 is built from 13 residues. In germline, CDR1 is MNHEY, CDR2 SMNVEV (reference sequence). CDR3: CASQRQGAGEAFF. CDR3 nucleotide sequence: TGTGCCAGCCAGCGACAAGGGGCCGGGGAAGCTTTCTTT.

The chain uses TRBV27 and TRBJ1-1; D unclear. This CDR3 is built from 15 residues. Between the trimmed V and J ends, which lost 2 bases and 4 bases, there was a span of 14 bases. CDR1 and CDR2 from the germline V gene are MNHEY and SMNVEV (reference sequence). This CDR3 reads CASSLQVGLGTEAFF. CDR3 bases: TGTGCCAGCAGTTTACAGGTAGGCTTGGGCACTGAAGCTTTCTTT.

V is TRBV7-9 and J is TRBJ1-4; D possibly corresponds to TRBD1 (6 bases). From germline, CDR1 is SEHNR and CDR2 FQNEAQ (reference sequence). V was trimmed by 5 bases and J by 8 bases, leaving 18 bases between them. There are 15 residues in the CDR3. This CDR3 is CASSLGQSNVEKLFF. In DNA, the CDR3 is TGTGCCAGCAGCCTCGGACAGAGTAACGTGGAAAAACTGTTTTTT.

The J gene is TRBJ2-2, the V gene TRBV7-3, with no clear D. CDR1 is SGHTA and CDR2 is FQGTGA in the germline V gene. This CDR3 comprises 14 residues. Trimming removed 0 bases at V and 1 base at J, with 3 bases between. CDR3 loop: CASSLTRNTGELFF. The CDR3 DNA reads TGTGCCAGCAGCTTAACGAGGAACACCGGGGAGCTGTTTTTT.

The V call is TRBV29-1, the J call TRBJ2-1; perhaps TRBD1 as D (5 bases). Germline assignment: CDR1 SQVTM and CDR2 ANQGSEA. The CDR3 is 15 amino acids. V was cut by 6 bases and J by 4 bases, with 19 bases left in between. The CDR3 nucleotides are TGCAGCGTGGTGGGGCTGCCCACCAATTACAATGAGCAGTTCTTC. This sequence encodes CSVVGLPTNYNEQFF.

The CDR3 DNA follows: TGCGCCAGCAGCCAGGGACAGGGGAATACCTATGGCTACACCTTC. Encoded protein: CASSQGQGNTYGYTF. The chain carries TRBV4-3 and TRBJ1-2; 10 bases are shared with TRBD1. Germline CDR1 LGHNA, CDR2 YSLEER. V lost 3 bases to trimming and J lost 4 bases; unmatched junction nucleotides: 5. The CDR3 loop spans 15 amino acids.

Of note for this clone: One junction end does not reproduce the germline sequence, and a read error may be involved. The chain combines TRBV7-9 with TRBJ2-1, with TRBD2 as a possible D gene (5 bases). Germline V gene data show CDR1 as SEHNR and CDR2 as FQNEAQ (reference sequence). The CDR3 is 12 amino acids. The CDR3 is CASSPRGQSGIF. CDR3 nucleotide sequence: TGTGCCAGCAGCCCCAGAGGGCAATCAGGAATCTTC.

This clone was seen once. V is TRBV19 and J is TRBJ2-3, with 8 bases identical to TRBD2. J was trimmed by 5 bases and V by 7 bases; bases with no gene match: 8. This CDR3 is built from 14 residues. The germline gives CDR1 LNHDA, CDR2 SQIVND (reference sequence). DNA of the CDR3: TGTGCCAGTACGTTCGGGAGGGCCGGAGATACGCAGTATTTT. Residues: CASTFGRAGDTQYF.

This chain joins TRBV5-8 and TRBJ1-1; tentative D call: TRBD1 (5 bases). From germline, CDR1 is SGHTS and CDR2 YDEGEE. The CDR3 is 17 residues long. V gave up 3 bases and J gave up 4 bases, with 22 bases separating them. This chain's CDR3 is CASSWDGGLGGTTEAFF. The CDR3 coding sequence is TGTGCCAGCAGCTGGGACGGGGGGTTAGGAGGAACCACTGAAGCTTTCTTT.

This chain joins TRBV7-3 and TRBJ1-4; D is undetermined. CDR3 size: 16 residues. Trimming took 5 bases from V and 2 from J, leaving 15 bases between them. Germline V CDR1 and CDR2: SGHTA, FQGTGA. The CDR3 loop is CASSPPRGPTNEKLFF. The CDR3 region has the DNA TGTGCCAGCAGCCCCCCGAGAGGGCCCACTAATGAAAAACTGTTTTTT.

The V gene is TRBV5-1, the J gene TRBJ2-2; tentatively, D is TRBD2 (5 bases). The CDR3 is 13 residues long. V dropped 4 bases and J dropped 6 bases, with 10 bases sitting between them. Germline CDR1 SGHRS, CDR2 YFSETQ. The CDR3: CASSNTSPGELFF. In nucleotides, the CDR3 is TGCGCCAGCAGCAACACTAGTCCCGGGGAGCTGTTTTTT.

The rearrangement uses TRBV2 and TRBJ2-2, with 7 bases that match TRBD1. The germline gives CDR1 SNHLY, CDR2 FYNNEI. CDR3 size: 14 residues. The J segment lost 1 base and the V segment lost 6 bases, leaving 2 bases of the junction unmatched. CDR3 protein: CASSWTGNTGELFF. The CDR3 DNA follows: TGTGCCAGCAGCTGGACAGGGAACACCGGGGAGCTGTTTTTT.

The chain has TRBV11-2 and TRBJ2-7; D gene uncertain. Trimming shortened V by 0 bases and J by 2 bases, and 14 bases separated the two germline ends. The CDR3 totals 16 residues. CDR1 SGHAT and CDR2 FQNNGV come from the germline V gene. This chain's CDR3 is CASSLDLGAVAYEQYF. The CDR3 nucleotides are TGTGCCAGCAGCTTAGATCTTGGCGCGGTGGCCTACGAGCAGTACTTC.

This rearrangement joins TRBV10-3 to TRBJ2-4; 7 positions match TRBD1. The germline gives CDR1 ENHRY, CDR2 SYGVKD. The V gene end was trimmed by 2 bases and the J gene end by 0 bases; junction bases not matched to a gene: 7. There are 17 residues in the CDR3. Written as DNA, the CDR3 is TGTGCCATCAGTGAGGCCACTTCAGGGGGAGCCAAAAACATTCAGTACTTC. Its protein is CAISEATSGGAKNIQYF.

In its sample, this clone was seen a few times. CDR3 nucleotides: TGCGCCAGCAGCTCCGGACAGGAGTACAATGAGCAGTTCTTC. Amino acids: CASSSGQEYNEQFF. J is TRBJ2-1 and V is TRBV5-1; 7 bases are shared with TRBD1. This CDR3 contains 14 residues. Germline V gene lookup returns CDR1 SGHRS and CDR2 YFSETQ. Trimming removed 3 bases from V and 4 bases from J; junction bases left unmatched: 4.

V and J are TRBV11-2 and TRBJ2-5; D not resolved. Deletions cut 5 bases from V and 7 bases from J, with 8 bases between. The germline CDR1 and CDR2 sequences are SGHAT and FQNNGV. The CDR3 covers 11 residues. CDR3 coding DNA: TGTGCCAGCAGCCTAAGAGGGACCCAGTACTTC. It yields the protein CASSLRGTQYF.

The gene calls are TRBV3-1 (or the pseudogene TRBV3-2) and TRBJ2-2; D not resolved. The CDR3 sequence is 15 residues long. Trimming removed 1 base from V and 4 bases from J, with 10 bases in between. The V gene's germline CDR1 is LGHDT and CDR2 YNNKEL (reference sequence). This CDR3 reads CASSQGQVPTGELFF. CDR3 nucleotides: TGTGCCAGCAGCCAAGGGCAGGTTCCCACCGGGGAGCTGTTTTTT.

This clone was picked up one time. V is TRBV5-3 and J is TRBJ2-3; TRBD2 agrees at 10 bases. TRBV5-3 counts as an open reading frame of uncertain function. The CDR3 has 19 amino acids. V shed 4 bases, J shed 2 bases, and the junction held 16 bases outside the gene matches. The CDR3 DNA reads TGTGCCAGAAGCACAAAAGGGGCTAGCGGGGGAGAACCCACAGATACGCAGTATTTT. Protein: CARSTKGASGGEPTDTQYF.

The rearrangement links TRBV18 to TRBJ1-2; D possibly corresponds to TRBD1 (5 bases). V was cut by 3 bases and J by 7 bases, with 12 bases left in between. The CDR3 is 13 residues long. Germline assignment: CDR1 KGHSH and CDR2 LQKENI. The CDR3 nucleotides read TGTGCCAGCTCACCGCAGGGAGGGAGTGGCTACACCTTC. It codes for CASSPQGGSGYTF.

V gene TRBV27 combines with J gene TRBJ2-4, with TRBD1 identical over 11 bases. Trimming at V came to 4 bases and at J to 7 bases, leaving 12 bases not matched to a gene. Per the germline V gene, CDR1 is MNHEY and CDR2 is SMNVEV (reference sequence). The CDR3 sequence is 17 residues long. Here the CDR3 reads CASSSRGTGGERNIQYF. DNA for the CDR3: TGTGCCAGCAGTTCCCGGGGGACAGGGGGTGAAAGGAACATTCAGTACTTC.

J is TRBJ1-2 and V is TRBV3-1 (or the pseudogene TRBV3-2); tentatively, D is TRBD1 (6 bases). Trimming removed 0 bases from V and 7 bases from J, with 15 bases in between. Looked up from germline, CDR1 is LGHDT and CDR2 is YNNKEL (reference sequence). The CDR3 is made up of 15 amino acids. The CDR3 is CASSQEGGRTGGYTF. The CDR3 DNA is TGTGCCAGCAGCCAAGAGGGGGGGCGCACGGGTGGCTACACCTTC.

The rearrangement joins TRBV28 to TRBJ1-5, with D hard to call. V lost 5 bases and J 3 bases, leaving 14 bases between the germline ends. The CDR3 sequence is 15 residues long. Looked up from germline, CDR1 is MDHEN and CDR2 is SYDVKM. CDR3: CASSPGGRNNQPQHF. The CDR3 DNA is TGTGCCAGCAGTCCCGGTGGGCGCAACAATCAGCCCCAGCATTTT. The full variable domain, with the rest looked up from reference TRBV28 and TRBJ1-5, is DVKVTQSSRYLVKRTGEKVFLECVQDMDHENMFWYRQDPGLGLRLIYFSYDVKMKEKGDIPEGYSVSREKKERFSLILESASTNQTSMYLCASSPGGRNNQPQHFGDGTRLSIL.

This clone was seen just once. The chain is built from TRBV28 and TRBJ2-2, with a possible D match to TRBD1 (6 bases). The CDR3 runs to 14 residues. From germline, CDR1 is MDHEN and CDR2 SYDVKM. V lost 7 bases and J 2 bases, leaving 11 bases between the germline ends. This chain's CDR3 is CASKAGANTGELFF. The CDR3 DNA sequence: TGTGCCAGCAAGGCAGGGGCCAACACCGGGGAGCTGTTTTTT.

This chain uses TRBV4-1 with TRBJ2-2, with D tentatively TRBD2 (5 bases). Deletions cut 4 bases from V and 5 bases from J, with 8 bases between. There are 13 residues in the CDR3. Germline V gives CDR1 MGHRA, CDR2 YSYEKL. DNA for the CDR3: TGCGCCAGCAGCCTTACTAGTACCGGGGAGCTGTTTTTT. Its protein product is CASSLTSTGELFF.

The chain employs TRBV19 and TRBJ1-5; 8 bases line up with TRBD1. The CDR3 has 14 residues. The germline gives CDR1 LNHDA, CDR2 SQIVND (reference sequence). Germline trimming cut 5 bases from V and 6 bases from J; bases unmatched to any gene: 6. The CDR3 here is CASSQGQGGQPQHF. The CDR3 nucleotides read TGTGCCAGTAGTCAAGGACAGGGAGGTCAGCCCCAGCATTTT.

This chain uses TRBV7-8 with TRBJ2-7; D perhaps matches TRBD2 (6 bases). Trimming stripped 2 bases from V and 7 bases from J, with 15 bases between. Looked up from germline, CDR1 is SGHVS and CDR2 is FQNEAQ. The CDR3 extends over 14 amino acids. CDR3 nucleotide sequence: TGTGCCAGCAGCTTAACGGGGGAACGCCCAGAGCAGTACTTC. As protein: CASSLTGERPEQYF.

This chain uses TRBV19 with TRBJ1-5; 8 bases match TRBD1. Germline CDR1 reads LNHDA; CDR2 reads SQIVND (reference sequence). CDR3 size: 16 residues. V trimming: 0 bases; J trimming: 7 bases; junction bases outside the gene matches: 8. The CDR3 protein is CASSIDSTGGIQPQHF. The CDR3 coding sequence is TGTGCCAGTAGTATAGATTCTACAGGGGGGATACAGCCCCAGCATTTT.